This T cell receptor (beta chain) was documented in a study of T cell changes during pregnancy in multiple sclerosis. V shed 6 bases and J 6 bases; nucleotides not matched to a gene: 7. CDR1 is SNHLY and CDR2 is FYNNEI in the germline V gene. This CDR3 has 14 amino acids. Sequencing used immunoSEQ multiplex PCR; TCRdb keeps in-frame clones, though not all of them. The sample contains about 98,000 clones, 90% to 95% of which appear only once. The source material was peripheral blood, sampled after pregnancy. This sequence was found in a female donor in good health, enrolled as a control in a pregnancy study. The chain employs TRBV2 and TRBJ1-2; 10 bases match TRBD1. CDR3 DNA: TGTGCCAGCAGCACGGGACAGGGGTGGAATGGCTACACCTTC. This codes for CASSTGQGWNGYTF.